The 16 T cell receptor beta chains below were found in one sample sequenced in a study of shared clonotypes between healthy human individuals. The data were produced by immunoSEQ multiplex PCR, yet TCRdb's version contains in-frame clones alone and is incomplete. The data contain over a million clones, under 99% of them singletons. Sequences were obtained from naive CD4+ T cells sorted from blood. As to subset: CD45RA+ positively selected. These receptors were obtained from a man aged 25 to 40 in good health.

This chain uses TRBV7-6 with TRBJ2-7; weak D call: TRBD1 (6 bases). Germline V gene lookup returns CDR1 SGHVS and CDR2 FNYEAQ. This CDR3 comprises 15 residues. Trimming removed 5 bases from V and 5 bases from J, with 19 bases in between. CDR3: CASSNRRDTRNEQYF. CDR3 nucleotide sequence: TGTGCCAGCAGCAATCGCCGGGACACCCGAAACGAGCAGTACTTC. The full variable domain, completed using reference TRBV7-6 and TRBJ2-7, is GAGVSQSPRYKVTKRGQDVALRCDPISGHVSLYWYRQALGQGPEFLTYFNYEAQQDKSGLPNDRFSAERPEGSISTLTIQRTEQRDSAMYRCASSNRRDTRNEQYFGPGTRLTVT.

The CDR3 DNA follows: TGTGCCAGCAGTCCGAGGGAACTTTTGTCCTACGAGCAGTACTTC. Translating gives CASSPRELLSYEQYF. The rearrangement uses TRBV7-9 and TRBJ2-7; a weak D match, TRBD2 (5 bases). The length of the CDR3 is 15 residues. Germline V gene lookup returns CDR1 SEHNR and CDR2 FQNEAQ (reference sequence). V lost 6 bases to trimming and J lost 1 base, with 16 bases between them.

The chain has TRBV27 and TRBJ2-5, with unresolved D. The CDR3 has 15 amino acids. CDR1 is MNHEY and CDR2 is SMNVEV in the germline V gene (reference sequence). Deletions cut 3 bases from V and 0 bases from J, with 11 bases between. The CDR3 sequence: CASSFRNWYQETQYF. The CDR3 DNA sequence: TGTGCCAGCAGTTTCCGAAATTGGTACCAAGAGACCCAGTACTTC.

The DNA of the CDR3 is TGTGCCACCGGTGGGGGCGGCAACAATCAGCCCCAGCATTTT. Translating it yields CATGGGGNNQPQHF. V gene TRBV6-5 combines with J gene TRBJ1-5; the D gene is possibly TRBD1 (6 bases). Germline CDR1 reads MNHEY; CDR2 reads SVGAGI. The CDR3 runs 14 residues. V lost 10 bases, J lost 3 bases, and 16 bases lay in between.

This rearrangement joins TRBV28 to TRBJ2-5; no clear D gene. V lost 2 bases and J lost 5, with 3 bases in between. Germline assignment: CDR1 MDHEN and CDR2 SYDVKM. This CDR3 comprises 11 residues. CDR3 sequence: CASSLMETQYF. CDR3 sequence (DNA): TGTGCCAGCAGTTTAATGGAGACCCAGTACTTC.

The DNA for the CDR3 is TGTGCCAGCACCCTCGAAAGCACAGATACGCAGTATTTT. It translates to CASTLESTDTQYF. The V and J genes are TRBV2 and TRBJ2-3; D is unclear. The CDR3 totals 13 residues. Deletions cut 7 bases from V and 0 bases from J, with 8 bases between. The germline gives CDR1 SNHLY, CDR2 FYNNEI.

This clone was seen only once. Distinct nucleotide sequences in the sample also encode this CDR3. This chain joins TRBV5-1 and TRBJ2-3; TRBD1 aligns across 7 bases. The CDR3 spans 15 residues. Per germline, CDR1 SGHRS and CDR2 YFSETQ. J lost 0 bases, V lost 2 bases, and 3 bases had no gene match. The CDR3 loop reads CASSLDRASTDTQYF. The CDR3 DNA reads as TGCGCCAGCAGCTTAGACAGGGCTAGCACAGATACGCAGTATTTT.

This chain uses TRBV13 with TRBJ2-7; D call uncertain. V was cut by 8 bases and J by 0 bases, with 11 bases left in between. The CDR3 runs to 13 residues. Germline CDR1 PRHDT, CDR2 FYEKMQ (reference sequence). CDR3 sequence: CASRRSRSYEQYF. CDR3 coding DNA: TGTGCCAGCCGTAGGTCCCGCTCCTACGAGCAGTACTTC.

J is TRBJ2-7 and V is TRBV28, with 10 nucleotides matching TRBD1. From germline, CDR1 is MDHEN and CDR2 SYDVKM. V was clipped by 8 bases and J by 2 bases; unmatched bases: 12. The CDR3 sequence is 16 residues long. The CDR3 coding sequence is TGTGCCAGCCAAGTTTTTGGGACAGGGGCCCCCTACGAGCAGTACTTC. Its translation: CASQVFGTGAPYEQYF.

The V call is TRBV5-6, the J call TRBJ2-3; D not certain. V shed 0 bases and J shed 6 bases, with 17 bases lying between them. Germline assignment: CDR1 SGHDT and CDR2 YYEEEE. CDR3 length equals 16 residues. The CDR3 is CASSLALADPRDTQYF. The DNA for the CDR3 is TGTGCCAGCAGCTTGGCCTTGGCGGACCCGCGGGATACGCAGTATTTT.

This clone was picked up a small number of times. The chain links TRBV2 to TRBJ2-7, with 9 bases that match TRBD1. The CDR3 loop spans 15 amino acids. Germline assignment: CDR1 SNHLY and CDR2 FYNNEI. After removal of 6 bases from V and 0 bases from J, the junction contained 6 bases not matched to a gene. The CDR3, as DNA: TGTGCCAGCAGCGAACAGGGGGCGAACTCCTACGAGCAGTACTTC. It translates to CASSEQGANSYEQYF.

This chain connects TRBV9 to TRBJ2-6; the D gene could be TRBD1 or TRBD2 (5 bases each). Trimming pared 3 bases from V and 0 bases from J, leaving 19 bases between. The CDR3 contains 19 residues. Germline lookup yields CDR1 SGDLS and CDR2 YYNGEE. The CDR3: CASSAYPPGPGSGANVLTF. The CDR3 region has the DNA TGTGCCAGCAGCGCATACCCCCCGGGACCCGGCTCTGGGGCCAACGTCCTGACTTTC.

The V gene is TRBV5-4, the J gene TRBJ2-5, with D perhaps matching TRBD2 (5 bases). V was clipped by 4 bases and J by 5 bases, with 15 bases between them. CDR3 size: 14 residues. In germline, CDR1 is SGHNT, CDR2 YYREEE (reference sequence). This CDR3 is CASSQRQAMETQYF. The CDR3 DNA follows: TGTGCCAGCAGCCAGCGGCAAGCCATGGAGACCCAGTACTTC. Supplemented by reference TRBV5-4 and TRBJ2-5, the full variable domain reads ETGVTQSPTHLIKTRGQQVTLRCSSQSGHNTVSWYQQALGQGPQFIFQYYREEENGRGNFPPRFSGLQFPNYSSELNVNALELDDSALYLCASSQRQAMETQYFGPGTRLLVL.

The V and J genes are TRBV18 and TRBJ2-7; D gene unclear. This CDR3 is 12 amino acids long. CDR1 is KGHSH and CDR2 is LQKENI in the germline V gene. Trimming stripped 4 bases from V and 4 bases from J, with 8 bases between. CDR3 in DNA: TGTGCCAGCTCACTTTCCAAGTACGAGCAGTACTTC. This translates into CASSLSKYEQYF.

The chain joins TRBV5-1 to TRBJ2-3; 8 nucleotides align to TRBD2. Germline assignment: CDR1 SGHRS and CDR2 YFSETQ. J lost 4 bases, V lost 0 bases, and 1 base had no gene match. The CDR3 totals 14 residues. For the CDR3, the DNA is TGCGCCAGCAGCTTGGTCGGGAGGGCAGATACGCAGTATTTT. Protein: CASSLVGRADTQYF.

The V and J genes are TRBV6-1 and TRBJ2-5; 9 bases are shared with TRBD1. Germline V gives CDR1 MNHNS, CDR2 SASEGT. V lost 6 bases to trimming and J lost 3 bases; unmatched junction nucleotides: 8. There are 15 residues in the CDR3. CDR3 DNA sequence: TGTGCCAGCAGACAACCGGGACAGGGCGAAGAGACCCAGTACTTC. It encodes CASRQPGQGEETQYF.